A selection of T cell receptor beta chains follows, all from one sample in a study of shared clonotypes between healthy human individuals. Data came from immunoSEQ multiplex PCR; TCRdb stores just in-frame clones and leaves some out. The data contain approximately 1,000,000 clones, around three quarters of them singletons. What was sequenced was memory CD4+ T cells from PBMCs. The receptors come from a man between 18 and 35 years old in good health. Some clones in this sample may be carry-over from other donors' samples. CDR3s include the opening cysteine and the closing phenylalanine or tryptophan. Each record gives: clone size, D gene, V gene, J gene, CDR3 protein, CDR3 DNA. A D gene is named only where the DNA matches it firmly. Size is omitted from some rows. Given values are once, few, many or a class for expanded clones.

>-|-|TRBV4-1|TRBJ2-2
CASSQALWAGNTGELFF
TGCGCCAGCAGCCAAGCCCTGTGGGCGGGGAACACCGGGGAGCTGTTTTTT
>-|-|TRBV23-1|TRBJ2-7
CASSQSGRGSYEQYF
TGCGCCAGCAGTCAATCGGGTCGGGGCTCCTACGAGCAGTACTTC
>-|-|TRBV4-3|TRBJ2-7
CASSQDRGDEQYF
TGCGCCAGCAGCCAAGATAGGGGCGACGAGCAGTACTTC
>-|-|TRBV11-2|TRBJ1-4
CASSLLGLGEKLFF
TGTGCCAGCAGCTTATTGGGTTTGGGTGAAAAACTGTTTTTT
>-|TRBD1|TRBV4-3|TRBJ1-4
CASSQGTGTMAKLFF
TGCGCCAGCAGCCAAGGGACAGGGACGATGGCAAAACTGTTTTTT
>-|-|TRBV5-4|TRBJ1-1
CASSLRIGGSTEAFF
TGTGCCAGCAGCTTGAGAATCGGGGGGAGCACTGAAGCTTTCTTT
>many|TRBD1|TRBV11-2|TRBJ1-2
CASSLAEDREYGGYTF
TGTGCCAGCAGCTTAGCCGAAGACAGGGAGTACGGTGGCTACACCTTC
>-|TRBD1|TRBV7-9|TRBJ2-7
CASSTTGTGPLEQYF
TGTGCCAGCAGCACAACCGGGACAGGCCCCTTAGAGCAGTACTTC
>few|-|TRBV7-3|TRBJ1-2
CASSRNREGSYGYTF
TGTGCCAGCAGCCGAAACAGGGAAGGAAGCTATGGCTACACCTTC
>many|-|TRBV11-2|TRBJ1-1
CASSFKTNTEAFF
TGTGCCAGCAGCTTTAAGACGAACACTGAAGCTTTCTTT
>-|TRBD1|TRBV4-3|TRBJ2-7
CASSQRADRGYEQYF
TGCGCCAGCAGCCAACGCGCCGACAGGGGATACGAGCAGTACTTC
>few|-|TRBV28|TRBJ1-2
CASSSYSSHGYTF
TGTGCCAGCAGTTCTTACTCATCGCATGGCTACACCTTC
>-|-|TRBV27|TRBJ1-2
CASSLMGGLGSTGYTF
TGTGCCAGCAGTTTAATGGGCGGTCTCGGGTCAACTGGCTACACCTTC
>once|TRBD2|TRBV7-2|TRBJ2-3
CASSLGLSGRGDTQYF
TGTGCCAGCAGCTTAGGTCTTTCGGGGAGGGGTGATACGCAGTATTTT
>once|-|TRBV7-2|TRBJ1-4
CATTSDLRREKLFF
TGTGCCACGACGTCAGATCTCCGACGCGAAAAACTGTTTTTT
>-|-|TRBV30|TRBJ2-3
CAWSVRGRGDTDTQYF
TGTGCCTGGAGTGTACGGGGCAGGGGGGACACAGATACGCAGTATTTT
>-|-|TRBV28|TRBJ1-2
CASSLGGSLARGYTF
TGTGCCAGCAGTTTAGGAGGGTCCCTTGCGAGAGGCTACACCTTC